This TCR beta chain was profiled in a study of CD8 T cells in Susac syndrome. When the RNA was reverse transcribed, random hexamers were used with an input of roughly 0.5 to 1 ug. TCRdb re-derived calls from the immunoSEQ multiplex PCR reads in MiXCR, one entry per CDR3 protein. The sample holds 350,000 to 550,000 distinct CDR3 sequences, around 85% seen once. This CDR3 spans 14 amino acids. Germline V lookup: CDR1 SGDLS, CDR2 YYNGEE. V lost 0 bases and J 0 bases, leaving 7 bases between the germline ends. The V call is TRBV9, the J call TRBJ2-7; D is unresolved. This TCR came from a human donor with multiple sclerosis. The sequenced material came from CD8+ T cells from PBMCs. CDR3 bases: TGTGCCAGCAGCGTAGTTCCCAGCTCCTACGAGCAGTACTTC. It yields the protein CASSVVPSSYEQYF.